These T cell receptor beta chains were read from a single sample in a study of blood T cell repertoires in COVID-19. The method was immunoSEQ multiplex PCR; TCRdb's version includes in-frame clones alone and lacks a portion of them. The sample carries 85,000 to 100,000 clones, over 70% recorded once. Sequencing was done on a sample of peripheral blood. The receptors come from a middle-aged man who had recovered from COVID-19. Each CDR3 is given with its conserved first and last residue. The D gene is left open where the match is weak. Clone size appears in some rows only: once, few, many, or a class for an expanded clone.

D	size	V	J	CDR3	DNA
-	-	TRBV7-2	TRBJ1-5	CASSPGKNQPQHF	TGTGCCAGCAGCCCCGGGAAGAATCAGCCCCAGCATTTT
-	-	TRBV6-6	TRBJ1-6	CASRPGVVSYNSPLHF	TGTGCCAGCAGACCTGGAGTAGTCTCCTATAATTCACCCCTCCACTTT
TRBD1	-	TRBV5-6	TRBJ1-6	CASSLAVGTGASAPLHF	TGTGCCAGCAGCTTGGCCGTGGGGACAGGGGCTTCGGCACCCCTCCACTTT
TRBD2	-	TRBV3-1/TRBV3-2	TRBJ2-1	CASSQLGDYYNEQFF	TGTGCCAGCAGCCAACTGGGGGACTATTACAATGAGCAGTTCTTC
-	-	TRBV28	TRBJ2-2	CASLYQTGNTGELFF	TGTGCCAGCCTATACCAGACAGGGAACACCGGGGAGCTGTTTTTT
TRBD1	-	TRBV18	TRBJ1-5	CASSPNRGDNQPQHF	TGTGCCAGCTCACCCAACAGGGGTGACAATCAGCCCCAGCATTTT
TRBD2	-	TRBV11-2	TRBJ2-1	CASSLTASGPLSSYNEQFF	TGTGCCAGCAGCCTCACTGCTAGCGGGCCTCTTAGCTCCTACAATGAGCAGTTCTTC
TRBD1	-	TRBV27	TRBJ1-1	CASRSDRGAFSGKNTEAFF	TGTGCCAGCAGATCCGACAGGGGGGCTTTTTCAGGCAAGAACACTGAAGCTTTCTTT
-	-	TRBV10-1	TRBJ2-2	CASSERTLSNTGELFF	TGCGCCAGCAGTGAGAGGACACTATCGAACACCGGGGAGCTGTTTTTT
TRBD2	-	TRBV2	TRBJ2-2	CASSEVELAGYTGELFF	TGTGCCAGCAGTGAAGTAGAACTAGCGGGGTACACCGGGGAGCTGTTTTTT
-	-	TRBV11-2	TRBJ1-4	CASSLTGQNLANEKLFF	TGTGCCAGCAGCTTAACCGGACAGAATCTTGCTAATGAAAAACTGTTTTTT
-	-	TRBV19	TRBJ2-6	CASKLSSSGANVLTF	TGTGCCAGCAAACTAAGTAGCTCTGGGGCCAACGTCCTGACTTTC
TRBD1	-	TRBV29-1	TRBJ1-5	CSVRQGANQPQHF	TGCAGCGTCAGACAGGGGGCGAATCAGCCCCAGCATTTT
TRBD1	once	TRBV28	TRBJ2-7	CASRDREISPSEF	TGTGCCAGCCGGGACAGGGAGATTTCGCCCTCCGAGTTC
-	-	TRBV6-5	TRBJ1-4	CASSYSGTPNEKLFF	TGTGCCAGCAGTTACTCCGGGACACCCAATGAAAAACTGTTTTTT
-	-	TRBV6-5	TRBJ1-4	CASISGYNEKLFF	TGTGCCAGCATATCAGGATATAATGAAAAACTGTTTTTT
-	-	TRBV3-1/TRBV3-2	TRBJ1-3	CASSPSQVGVGRNTIYF	TGTGCCAGCAGCCCCTCCCAGGTTGGCGTAGGTAGAAACACCATATATTTT
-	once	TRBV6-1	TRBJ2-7	CASSEAPRQQYF	TGTGCCAGCAGTGAGGCTCCTAGGCAGCAGTACTTC
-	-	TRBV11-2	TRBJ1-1	CASSLQGYTEAFF	TGTGCCAGCAGCTTACAGGGCTACACTGAAGCTTTCTTT
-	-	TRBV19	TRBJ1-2	CASSKEGYTF	TGTGCCAGTAGTAAGGAGGGCTACACCTTC
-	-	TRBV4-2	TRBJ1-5	CASSQDILGGSSNQPQHF	TGTGCCAGCAGCCAAGACATCTTGGGGGGGTCAAGCAATCAGCCCCAGCATTTT
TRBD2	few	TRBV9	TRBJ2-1	CASSPQTSGGAREQFF	TGTGCCAGCAGCCCACAGACTAGCGGGGGGGCCAGAGAGCAGTTCTTC
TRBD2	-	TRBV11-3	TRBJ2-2	CASSLSGSTGELFF	TGTGCCAGCAGCCTTAGCGGGAGCACCGGGGAGCTGTTTTTT
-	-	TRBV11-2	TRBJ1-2	CASSLEGGYGYTF	TGTGCCAGCAGCTTAGAAGGAGGTTATGGCTACACCTTC
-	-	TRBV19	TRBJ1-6	CASKGGSSYNSPLHF	TGTGCCAGTAAGGGCGGGAGCTCCTATAATTCACCCCTCCACTTT
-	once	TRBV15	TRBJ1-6	CATSPRRGSSPLHF	TGTGCCACCAGCCCCCGGCGGGGGTCTTCACCCCTCCACTTT
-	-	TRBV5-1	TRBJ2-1	CASRPRGGLVDEQFF	TGCGCCAGCCGCCCACGCGGGGGCCTTGTGGATGAGCAGTTCTTC
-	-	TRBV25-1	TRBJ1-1	CASSERAGPRDTEAFF	TGTGCCAGCAGTGAGCGGGCTGGTCCTCGGGACACTGAAGCTTTCTTT
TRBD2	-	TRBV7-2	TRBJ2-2	CASSLARAGASGELFF	TGTGCCAGCAGCTTAGCGAGAGCGGGAGCTTCCGGGGAGCTGTTTTTT
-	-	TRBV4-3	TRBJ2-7	CASSQDISYEQYF	TGCGCCAGCAGCCAAGATATTTCCTACGAGCAGTACTTC
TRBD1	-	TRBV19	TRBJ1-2	CASSIGTGGAIGYTF	TGTGCCAGTAGTATTGGGACAGGGGGCGCGATTGGCTACACCTTC
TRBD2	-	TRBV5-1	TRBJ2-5	CASSGTSGERGETQYF	TGCGCCAGCAGCGGAACTAGCGGGGAACGGGGAGAGACCCAGTACTTC
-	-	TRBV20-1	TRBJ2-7	CSASGQGSIEQYF	TGCAGTGCTAGTGGGCAGGGGTCCATCGAGCAGTACTTC
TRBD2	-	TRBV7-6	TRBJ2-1	CASSLNPGGIYEQFF	TGTGCCAGCAGCCTCAACCCCGGGGGGATTTATGAGCAGTTCTTC
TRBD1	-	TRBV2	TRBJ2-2	CASSGQGLNTGELFF	TGTGCCAGCAGTGGACAGGGGCTGAACACCGGGGAGCTGTTTTTT
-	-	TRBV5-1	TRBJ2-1	CASSLGGPYNEQFF	TGCGCCAGCAGCTTGGGGGGGCCTTACAATGAGCAGTTCTTC
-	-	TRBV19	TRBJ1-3	CASSGRRSSGNTIYF	TGTGCCAGTAGTGGCAGAAGGAGCTCTGGAAACACCATATATTTT
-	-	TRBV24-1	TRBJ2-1	CATSDSESGQDEQFF	TGTGCCACCAGTGATTCGGAAAGCGGGCAGGATGAGCAGTTCTTC
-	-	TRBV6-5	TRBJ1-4	CASSYSIGTNEKLFF	TGTGCCAGCAGTTACTCGATCGGGACTAATGAAAAACTGTTTTTT